A single sample gave rise to the 23 T cell receptor beta chains below, sequenced in a study of Graves' ophthalmopathy and Graves' hyperthyroidism (dated by TCRdb to 2016 to 2019). Sequencing used an Illumina HiSeq 2000. TCR beta CDR3 regions were amplified from RNA transcripts for repertoire sequencing. The first round was an RT-PCR using HTBI primers with the Qiagen OneStep RT-PCR kit, and this first round was followed by a second-round multiplex PCR, then size selection and purification. The public sequencing data were trimmed at Q25 with fastp and processed into clonotypes with MiXCR by TCRdb, which kept only in-frame beta chains. Every entry covers one CDR3 protein and lists the most common genes and DNA from its rows. The sample profile shows hundreds of thousands of distinct CDR3 sequences; approximately 15% of them were found once. 5.5% to 7% of the sample is held by the ten biggest clonotypes.

Sample: peripheral blood. These receptors came from a woman between 18 and 29 years old with stable Graves' hyperthyroidism. Donor details come from another sample of the same person, matched by shared clones.

At least ten counts were recorded for this clonotype. This chain uses TRBV2 with TRBJ2-7; TRBD2 matches 8 bases. The CDR3 spans 16 residues. J lost 3 bases, V lost 2 bases, and 9 bases had no gene match. Germline assignment: CDR1 SNHLY and CDR2 FYNNEI. Written as DNA, the CDR3 is TGTGCCAGCAGTGAAAATGCAGCGGGACTAGTCTACGAGCAGTACTTC. Its protein is CASSENAAGLVYEQYF.

This clonotype came up many times. This chain links TRBV7-8 with TRBJ1-2; no reliable D call. CDR1 is SGHVS, CDR2 FQNEAQ, per germline. V lost 3 bases to trimming and J lost 2 bases, with 13 bases between them. CDR3 length equals 15 residues. CDR3 amino acids: CASSFESGPNYGYTF. CDR3 DNA sequence: TGTGCCAGCAGCTTCGAGTCGGGCCCGAACTATGGCTACACCTTC.

V is TRBV30 and J is TRBJ1-2; D ambiguous. This CDR3 has 11 residues. The V end was cut by 2 bases, the J end by 4 bases, with 5 bases between. Germline values: CDR1 GTSNPN, CDR2 SVGIG (reference sequence). CDR3 protein: CAWSLGYGYTF. The CDR3 DNA sequence: TGTGCCTGGAGTCTGGGCTATGGCTACACCTTC.

This clonotype was observed at least ten times. The J gene is TRBJ2-2, the V gene TRBV5-1; 7 bases are a match to TRBD2. This CDR3 has 14 residues. Germline CDR1 SGHRS, CDR2 YFSETQ. The ends lost 1 base at V and 6 bases at J; junction bases unmatched: 3. CDR3 in amino acids: CASSLRGDAGELFF. For the CDR3, the DNA is TGCGCCAGCAGCTTGCGGGGGGATGCCGGGGAGCTGTTTTTT.

V and J are TRBV12-3 or TRBV12-4 and TRBJ1-1, with 7 nucleotides matching TRBD1. This CDR3 is built from 15 residues. V shed 5 bases, J shed 5 bases, and the junction held 11 bases outside the gene matches. The CDR3 is CASSADLGRGTEAFF. The CDR3 DNA follows: TGTGCCAGCAGTGCCGACCTGGGCAGGGGGACTGAAGCTTTCTTT.

This clonotype showed up many times. The V gene is TRBV12-3 or TRBV12-4, the J gene TRBJ2-7, with 7 nucleotides matching TRBD2. V shed 3 bases and J 4 bases; nucleotides not matched to a gene: 9. The CDR3 spans 15 residues. The CDR3 loop is CASSFGGGGGYEQYF. In DNA, the CDR3 is TGTGCCAGCAGTTTTGGTGGTGGGGGGGGGTACGAGCAGTACTTC.

This clonotype was detected ten times or more. The rearrangement uses TRBV7-9 and TRBJ1-3; D call uncertain. CDR3 length equals 15 residues. Trimming stripped 5 bases from V and 4 bases from J, with 15 bases between. The germline CDR1 and CDR2 sequences are SEHNR and FQNEAQ (reference sequence). The CDR3, as DNA: TGTGCCAGCAGCCCCCCCCCGCGACTAGGAAACACCATATATTTT. Its protein is CASSPPPRLGNTIYF.

This clonotype was counted many times. The V call is TRBV6-1, the J call TRBJ2-2; no reliable D call. CDR3 length: 13 amino acids. The germline V gene has CDR1 MNHNS and CDR2 SASEGT. The V gene lost 7 bases and the J gene lost 4 bases, with 10 bases spanning the gap. CDR3 residues: CASKSLPTGELFF. Here the CDR3 DNA reads TGTGCCAGCAAGAGTCTCCCCACCGGGGAGCTGTTTTTT.

Notes on this clonotype: A much larger clone lies one base from this, so it may be a read error. The limits of the CDR3 on the DNA are not certain, so only TCRdb's listed CDR3 is given. The chain couples TRBV24-1 to TRBJ2-2; TRBD1, as called in the table, went unchecked against the DNA. The CDR3 region is 16 residues in length, termini included. CDR1 is KGHDR and CDR2 is SFDVKD in the germline V gene. The chain's CDR3 is CATSQVGTGNTGELCF.

This chain connects TRBV6-2 or TRBV6-3 to TRBJ2-6; 10 bases fit TRBD1. V shed 6 bases and J 2 bases; nucleotides not matched to a gene: 4. Looked up from germline, CDR1 is MNHEY and CDR2 is SVGEGT. The CDR3 is 16 residues long. CDR3 in amino acids: CASSLTGGAGANVLTF. The CDR3 DNA is TGTGCCAGCAGCCTGACAGGGGGCGCTGGGGCCAACGTCCTGACTTTC.

This clonotype has at least ten counts. A much larger clonotype is one base distant, so this may be a read error. This chain uses TRBV6-2 or TRBV6-3 with TRBJ1-1; 10 positions agree with TRBD1. The CDR3 spans 14 residues. With 10 bases clipped from V and 5 bases from J, the junction kept 10 bases outside the gene matches. The germline CDR1 and CDR2 sequences are MNHEY and SVGEGT. In nucleotides, the CDR3 is TGTGCCAACAGAGGGACAGGGGATTGGACTGAAGCTTTCTTT. As protein: CANRGTGDWTEAFF.

J is TRBJ2-2 and V is TRBV5-1; TRBD1 might be the D (5 bases). The CDR3 extends over 12 amino acids. The V and J ends lost 3 bases and 8 bases respectively, with 8 bases between them. CDR1 and CDR2 from the germline V gene are SGHRS and YFSETQ. This chain's CDR3 is CASSYDRGELFF. The CDR3 DNA follows: TGCGCCAGCAGCTACGACAGAGGGGAGCTGTTTTTT.

This clonotype was detected many times. The chain links TRBV9 to TRBJ1-2; TRBD1 agrees at 7 bases. Trimming cost V 4 bases and J 8 bases; bases outside gene matches: 8. CDR3 length: 13 residues. The germline V gene has CDR1 SGDLS and CDR2 YYNGEE. The chain's CDR3 is CASSLRQGSGYTF. CDR3 coding DNA: TGTGCCAGCAGCCTACGACAGGGAAGCGGCTACACCTTC. The full variable domain, in which reference TRBV9 and TRBJ1-2 provide the parts outside the CDR3, is DSGVTQTPKHLITATGQRVTLRCSPRSGDLSVYWYQQSLDQGLQFLIQYYNGEERAKGNILERFSAQQFPDLHSELNLSSLELGDSALYFCASSLRQGSGYTFGSGTRLTVV.

This clonotype turned up a few times. This may be a read error, as it is one base from a much larger clone. This chain uses TRBV7-2 with TRBJ1-2; no clear D. Germline CDR1 reads SGHTA; CDR2 reads FQGNSA. This CDR3 contains 13 residues. As DNA, the CDR3 is TGTGCCAGCAGCTTAGGCCTTCAGGCTGGCTACGCCTTC. Protein sequence: CASSLGLQAGYAF.

This clonotype was detected only a few times. This chain uses TRBV24-1 with TRBJ2-2; 9 positions match TRBD1. Losses at the gene ends were 2 bases for V and 8 bases for J; bases not matched to a gene: 8. There are 16 residues in the CDR3. Germline V lookup: CDR1 KGHDR, CDR2 SFDVKD. The CDR3 bases are TGTGCCACCAGTGATTGGGGGACAGGGCTGGAGGGGGAGCTGTTTTTT. Protein sequence: CATSDWGTGLEGELFF.

This clonotype was seen ten or more times. The V call is TRBV24-1, the J call TRBJ1-5, with no clear D. This CDR3 spans 13 amino acids. Trimming shortened V by 6 bases and J by 0 bases, and 5 bases separated the two germline ends. In germline, CDR1 is KGHDR, CDR2 SFDVKD. The CDR3: CATSHSSNQPQHF. CDR3 sequence (DNA): TGTGCCACCAGTCACAGTAGCAATCAGCCCCAGCATTTT.

Ten or more counts support this clonotype. The chain joins TRBV15 to TRBJ1-6, with D unclear. CDR3 length equals 15 residues. CDR1 is LNHNV and CDR2 is YYDKDF in the germline V gene (reference sequence). V was shortened by 3 bases and J by 6 bases, with 12 bases between the two germline ends. DNA of the CDR3: TGTGCCACCAGCAGGGGTGATTTGAGTAATTCACCCCTCCACTTT. This encodes CATSRGDLSNSPLHF.

This clonotype was seen repeatedly, ten times or more. The chain couples TRBV12-3 or TRBV12-4 to TRBJ1-1, with 7 nucleotides matching TRBD1. Trimming took 7 bases from V and 3 from J; bases not matched to a gene: 5. This CDR3 has 13 residues. Here the CDR3 DNA reads TGTGCCAGCACCCGGGACAGTCACACTGAAGCTTTCTTT. Translated, it gives CASTRDSHTEAFF.

This clonotype was detected ten times or more. V gene TRBV20-1 combines with J gene TRBJ1-6; 7 positions agree with TRBD1. This CDR3 is 16 amino acids long. J was trimmed by 2 bases and V by 6 bases; bases with no gene match: 10. Germline V gives CDR1 DFQATT, CDR2 SNEGSKA (reference sequence). The CDR3 region is CSAPRGRGAYNSPLHF. DNA of the CDR3: TGCAGTGCCCCGAGGGGGCGGGGCGCCTATAATTCACCCCTCCACTTT.

This clonotype was seen at least ten times. V and J are TRBV6-5 and TRBJ2-2, with D unresolved. The V gene lost 2 bases and the J gene lost 6 bases, with 1 base spanning the gap. The CDR3 has 11 amino acids. Per the germline V gene, CDR1 is MNHEY and CDR2 is SVGAGI. CDR3 coding DNA: TGTGCCAGCAGTTACGCCGGGGAGCTGTTTTTT. Its translation: CASSYAGELFF.

This clonotype was seen ten or more times. The CDR3 spells CASSEVILRGTEAFF. For the CDR3, the DNA is TGTGCCAGCAGTGAAGTTATTCTCAGGGGCACTGAAGCTTTCTTT. The V call is TRBV2, the J call TRBJ1-1, with D perhaps matching TRBD1 (6 bases). There are 15 residues in the CDR3. Trimming removed 1 base at V and 4 bases at J, with 13 bases between. In germline, CDR1 is SNHLY, CDR2 FYNNEI.

V gene TRBV7-9 combines with J gene TRBJ2-2; D tentatively fits TRBD1 or TRBD2 (5 bases each). The CDR3 spans 15 residues. Per germline, CDR1 SEHNR and CDR2 FQNEAQ (reference sequence). Trimming pared 0 bases from V and 4 bases from J, leaving 9 bases between. The CDR3 loop reads CASSLAPGTTGELFF. CDR3 in DNA: TGTGCCAGCAGCTTAGCCCCGGGGACCACCGGGGAGCTGTTTTTT. The full variable domain, with the rest looked up from reference TRBV7-9 and TRBJ2-2, is DTGVSQNPRHKITKRGQNVTFRCDPISEHNRLYWYRQTLGQGPEFLTYFQNEAQLEKSRLLSDRFSAERPKGSFSTLEIQRTEQGDSAMYLCASSLAPGTTGELFFGEGSRLTVL.

This clonotype has ten or more counts. The rearrangement joins TRBV19 to TRBJ1-1, with no clear D. Trimming shortened V by 5 bases and J by 1 base, and 17 bases separated the two germline ends. The CDR3 runs 16 residues. Germline CDR1 reads LNHDA; CDR2 reads SQIVND (reference sequence). The CDR3 DNA reads TGTGCCAGTAGTCAAACGTCTGCGTTGGCGAACACTGAAGCTTTCTTT. As protein: CASSQTSALANTEAFF.